This section outlines one T cell receptor beta chain sequence together with its context. Tagging with unique molecular identifiers was applied to individual cDNA molecules. One entry per CDR3 protein, called by TCRdb with MiXCR from the 5' RACE reads. The sample has 60,000 to 70,000 distinct CDR3 sequences; 8% to 9.5% are singletons. The data originate from a study of early T cells in non-severe SARS-CoV-2 infection. In germline, CDR1 is DFQATT, CDR2 SNEGSKA (reference sequence). V was trimmed by 2 bases and J by 8 bases, leaving 18 bases between them. The CDR3 runs to 14 residues. The chain uses TRBV20-1 and TRBJ1-1, with D tentatively TRBD1 (6 bases). This sequence was found in an adult who was a healthcare worker with PCR-confirmed SARS-CoV-2 infection or an uninfected control (not recorded which). Sequences were obtained from whole blood. The CDR3 region is CSARPSLGGGEAFF. CDR3 DNA: TGCAGTGCTAGACCCTCTCTTGGGGGGGGCGAAGCTTTCTTT.